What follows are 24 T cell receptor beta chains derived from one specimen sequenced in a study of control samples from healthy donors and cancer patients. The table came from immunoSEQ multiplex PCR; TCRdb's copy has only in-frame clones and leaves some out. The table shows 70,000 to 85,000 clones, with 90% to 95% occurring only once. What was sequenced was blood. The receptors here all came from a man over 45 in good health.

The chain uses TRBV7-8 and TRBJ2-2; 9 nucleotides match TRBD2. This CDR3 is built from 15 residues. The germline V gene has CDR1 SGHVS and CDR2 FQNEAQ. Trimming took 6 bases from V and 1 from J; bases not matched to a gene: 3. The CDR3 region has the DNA TGTGCCAGCAGTCAGACTAGCGGGAACACCGGGGAGCTGTTTTTT. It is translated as CASSQTSGNTGELFF.

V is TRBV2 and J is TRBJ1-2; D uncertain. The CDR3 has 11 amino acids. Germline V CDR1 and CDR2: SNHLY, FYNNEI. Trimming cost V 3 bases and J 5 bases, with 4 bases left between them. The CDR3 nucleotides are TGTGCCAGCAGTGACGGGTATGGCTACACCTTC. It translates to CASSDGYGYTF.

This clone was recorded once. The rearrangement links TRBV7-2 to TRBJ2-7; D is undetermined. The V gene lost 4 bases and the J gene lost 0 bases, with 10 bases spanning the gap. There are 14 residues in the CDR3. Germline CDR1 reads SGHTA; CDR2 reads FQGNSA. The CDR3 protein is CASSSYTSSYEQYF. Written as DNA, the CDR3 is TGTGCCAGCAGCTCATACACGAGCTCCTACGAGCAGTACTTC.

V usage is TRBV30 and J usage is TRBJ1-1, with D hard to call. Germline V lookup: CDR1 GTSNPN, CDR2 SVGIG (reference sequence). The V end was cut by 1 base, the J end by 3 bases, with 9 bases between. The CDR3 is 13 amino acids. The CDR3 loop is CAWSAVGYTEAFF. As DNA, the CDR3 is TGTGCCTGGAGTGCCGTGGGGTACACTGAAGCTTTCTTT.

The CDR3 loop reads CASSHSTGEGYTF. The CDR3 DNA reads as TGTGCCAGCAGCCATTCGACCGGGGAGGGCTACACCTTC. This rearrangement joins TRBV3-1 (or the pseudogene TRBV3-2) to TRBJ1-2; no clear D. V was pared by 3 bases and J by 8 bases, with 13 bases between. The CDR3 loop spans 13 amino acids. CDR1 is LGHDT and CDR2 is YNNKEL in the germline V gene (reference sequence).

The DNA of the CDR3 is TGTGCCAGTAGTATAGACGGCCGAAACAATGAGCAGTTCTTC. This encodes CASSIDGRNNEQFF. This chain connects TRBV19 to TRBJ2-1, with no clear D. With 0 bases removed from V and 5 bases from J, the gap between germline ends came to 8 bases. The CDR3 has 14 residues. CDR1 is LNHDA and CDR2 is SQIVND in the germline V gene (reference sequence). The full variable domain, its missing parts supplied by reference TRBV19 and TRBJ2-1, is DGGITQSPKYLFRKEGQNVTLSCEQNLNHDAMYWYRQDPGQGLRLIYYSQIVNDFQKGDIAEGYSVSREKKESFPLTVTSAQKNPTAFYLCASSIDGRNNEQFFGPGTRLTVL.

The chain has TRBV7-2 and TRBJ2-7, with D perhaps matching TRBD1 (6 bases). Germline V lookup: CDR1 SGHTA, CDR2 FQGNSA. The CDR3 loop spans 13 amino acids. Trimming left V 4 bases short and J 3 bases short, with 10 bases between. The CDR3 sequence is CASSSEQGYEQYF. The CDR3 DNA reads TGTGCCAGCAGCTCGGAACAGGGCTACGAGCAGTACTTC.

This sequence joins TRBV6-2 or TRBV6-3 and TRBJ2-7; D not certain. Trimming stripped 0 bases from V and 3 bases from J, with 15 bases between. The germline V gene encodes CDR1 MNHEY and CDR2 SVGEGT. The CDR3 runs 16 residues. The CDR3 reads CASSYSTRPGHYEQYF. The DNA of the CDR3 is TGTGCCAGCAGTTACTCGACCCGGCCCGGGCACTACGAGCAGTACTTC.

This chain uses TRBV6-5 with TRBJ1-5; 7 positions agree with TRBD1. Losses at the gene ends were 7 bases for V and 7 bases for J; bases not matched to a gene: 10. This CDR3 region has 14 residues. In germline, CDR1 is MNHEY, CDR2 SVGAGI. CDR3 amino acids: CASKRTGVEQPQHF. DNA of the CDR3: TGTGCCAGCAAAAGAACAGGGGTAGAGCAGCCCCAGCATTTT.

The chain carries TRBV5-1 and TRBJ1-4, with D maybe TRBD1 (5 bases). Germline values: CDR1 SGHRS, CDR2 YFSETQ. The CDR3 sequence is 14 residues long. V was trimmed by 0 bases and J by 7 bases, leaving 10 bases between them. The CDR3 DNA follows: TGCGCCAGCAGCTTGGCGGGACTAAGTGAAAAACTGTTTTTT. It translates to CASSLAGLSEKLFF. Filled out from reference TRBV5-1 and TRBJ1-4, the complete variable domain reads KAGVTQTPRYLIKTRGQQVTLSCSPISGHRSVSWYQQTPGQGLQFLFEYFSETQRNKGNFPGRFSGRQFSNSRSEMNVSTLELGDSALYLCASSLAGLSEKLFFGSGTQLSVL.

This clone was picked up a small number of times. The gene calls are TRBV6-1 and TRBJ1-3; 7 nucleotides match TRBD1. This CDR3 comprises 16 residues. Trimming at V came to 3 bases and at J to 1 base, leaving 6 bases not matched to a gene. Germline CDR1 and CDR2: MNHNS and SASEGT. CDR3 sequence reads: CASSERQGGSGNTIYF. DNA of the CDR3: TGTGCCAGCAGTGAGAGACAGGGAGGGTCTGGAAACACCATATATTTT.

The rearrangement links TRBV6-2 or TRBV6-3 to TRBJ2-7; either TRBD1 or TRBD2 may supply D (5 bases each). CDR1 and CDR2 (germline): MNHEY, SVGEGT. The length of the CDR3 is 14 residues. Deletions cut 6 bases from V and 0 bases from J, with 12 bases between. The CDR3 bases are TGTGCCAGCAGCCACTCCGGGACCTCCTACGAGCAGTACTTC. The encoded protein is CASSHSGTSYEQYF.

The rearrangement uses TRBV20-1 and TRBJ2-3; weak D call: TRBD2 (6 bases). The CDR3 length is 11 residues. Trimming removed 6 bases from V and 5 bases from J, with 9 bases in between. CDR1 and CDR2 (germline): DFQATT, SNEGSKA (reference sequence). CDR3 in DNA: TGCAGTGCCCGGAGGGAAGATACGCAGTATTTT. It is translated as CSARREDTQYF.

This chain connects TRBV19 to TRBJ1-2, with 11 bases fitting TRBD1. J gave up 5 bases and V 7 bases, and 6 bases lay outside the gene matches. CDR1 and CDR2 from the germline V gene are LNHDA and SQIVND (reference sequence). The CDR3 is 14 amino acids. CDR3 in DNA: TGTGCCAGTACCTTGGACAGGGGGCCTTATGGCTACACCTTC. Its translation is CASTLDRGPYGYTF.

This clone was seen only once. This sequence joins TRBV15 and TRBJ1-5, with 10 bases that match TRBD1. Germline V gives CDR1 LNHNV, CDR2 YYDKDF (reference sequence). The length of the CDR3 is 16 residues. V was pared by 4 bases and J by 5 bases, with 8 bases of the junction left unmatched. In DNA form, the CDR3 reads TGTGCCACCAGCATCGGGACAGGGGCCGGGGATCAGCCCCAGCATTTT. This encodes CATSIGTGAGDQPQHF.

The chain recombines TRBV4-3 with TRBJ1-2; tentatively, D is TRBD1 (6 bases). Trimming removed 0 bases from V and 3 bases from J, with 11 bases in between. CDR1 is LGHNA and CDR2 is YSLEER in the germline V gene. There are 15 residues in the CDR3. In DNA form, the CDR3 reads TGCGCCAGCAGCCAAGATGAGACAGGATACTATGGCTACACCTTC. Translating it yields CASSQDETGYYGYTF.

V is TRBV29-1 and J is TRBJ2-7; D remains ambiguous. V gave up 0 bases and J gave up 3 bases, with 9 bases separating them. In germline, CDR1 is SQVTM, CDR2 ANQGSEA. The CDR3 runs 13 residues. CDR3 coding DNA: TGCAGCGTTGAAGAAGGTGGCAACTACGAGCAGTACTTC. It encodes CSVEEGGNYEQYF.

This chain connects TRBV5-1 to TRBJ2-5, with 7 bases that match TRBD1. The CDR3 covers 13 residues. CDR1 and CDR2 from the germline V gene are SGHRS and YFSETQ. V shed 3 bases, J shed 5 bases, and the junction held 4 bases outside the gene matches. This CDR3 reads CASSSTGRETQYF. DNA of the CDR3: TGCGCCAGCAGCTCGACAGGGCGGGAGACCCAGTACTTC.

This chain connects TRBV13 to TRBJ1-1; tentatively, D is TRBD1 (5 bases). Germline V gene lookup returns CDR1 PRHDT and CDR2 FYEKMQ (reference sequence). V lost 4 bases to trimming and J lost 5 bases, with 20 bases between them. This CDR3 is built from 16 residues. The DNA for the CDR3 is TGTGCCAGCAGCTCCCGGGGGGGTATGGCGATAACTGAAGCTTTCTTT. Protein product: CASSSRGGMAITEAFF.

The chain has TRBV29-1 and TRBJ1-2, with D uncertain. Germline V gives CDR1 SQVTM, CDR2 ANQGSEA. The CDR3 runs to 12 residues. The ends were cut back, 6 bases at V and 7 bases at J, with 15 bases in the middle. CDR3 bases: TGCAGCGTCGTAAAGGCCCTTGGTGGCTACACCTTC. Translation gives CSVVKALGGYTF.

The CDR3 loop reads CASSLGPDARDGYTF. Written as DNA, the CDR3 is TGTGCCAGCAGCTTAGGGCCCGATGCGAGGGATGGCTACACCTTC. This chain uses TRBV5-8 with TRBJ1-2; D gene uncertain. CDR1 is SGHTS and CDR2 is YDEGEE in the germline V gene. This CDR3 is built from 15 residues. The V and J ends lost 2 bases and 6 bases respectively, with 17 bases between them.

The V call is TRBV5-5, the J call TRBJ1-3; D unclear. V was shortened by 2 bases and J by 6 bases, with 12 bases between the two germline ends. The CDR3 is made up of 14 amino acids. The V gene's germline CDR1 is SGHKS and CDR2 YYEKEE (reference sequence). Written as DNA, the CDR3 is TGTGCCAGCAGCTTAGGGTCCCGTGTAAACACCATATATTTT. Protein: CASSLGSRVNTIYF.

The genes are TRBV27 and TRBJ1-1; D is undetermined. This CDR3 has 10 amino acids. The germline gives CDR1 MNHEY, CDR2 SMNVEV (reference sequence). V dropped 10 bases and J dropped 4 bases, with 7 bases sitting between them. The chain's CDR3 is CATRSTEAFF. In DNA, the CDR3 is TGTGCCACCCGGAGCACTGAAGCTTTCTTT.

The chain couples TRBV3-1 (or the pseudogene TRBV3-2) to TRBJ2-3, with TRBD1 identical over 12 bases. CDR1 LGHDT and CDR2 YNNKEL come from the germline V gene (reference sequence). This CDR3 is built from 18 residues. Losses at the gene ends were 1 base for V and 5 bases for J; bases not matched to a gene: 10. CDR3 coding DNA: TGTGCCAGCAGCCAAGTGGCCCAGGGACAGGGGGCAAGAGATACGCAGTATTTT. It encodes CASSQVAQGQGARDTQYF.